Listed here are 28 T cell receptor beta chains from one sample, sequenced in a study of CD8+ T cells in alopecia areata. The sequencing template was cDNA reverse transcribed from extracted RNA. Sequencing used immunoSEQ multiplex PCR; TCRdb keeps in-frame clones, though not all of them. This repertoire shows roughly 140,000 clones, about 51% found once; its top ten account for 0.85% to 1%. Specimen: CD4+ T cells sorted from blood, collected at week 0. All receptors derive from a human donor with alopecia areata.

The chain is built from TRBV18 and TRBJ2-1; D assignment may be TRBD1 or TRBD2 (5 bases each). The germline CDR1 and CDR2 sequences are KGHSH and LQKENI. This CDR3 is 15 amino acids long. Trimming left V 4 bases short and J 4 bases short, with 14 bases between. CDR3 protein: CASSLSRDRYNEQFF. The DNA of the CDR3 is TGTGCCAGCTCACTCAGCAGGGACCGGTACAATGAGCAGTTCTTC.

The V call is TRBV30, the J call TRBJ2-3, with no clear D. Between the trimmed V and J ends, which lost 1 base and 0 bases, there was a span of 8 bases. This CDR3 spans 14 amino acids. Germline-derived CDR1 and CDR2 are GTSNPN and SVGIG (reference sequence). The CDR3 region is CAWSGYPSTDTQYF. The CDR3 DNA follows: TGTGCCTGGAGTGGGTACCCTAGCACAGATACGCAGTATTTT.

This clone was seen a handful of times. J is TRBJ1-2 and V is TRBV7-2, with 10 bases identical to TRBD1. V gave up 1 base and J gave up 3 bases; unmatched junction bases: 2. This CDR3 is 15 amino acids long. Germline loops: CDR1 SGHTA, CDR2 FQGNSA. The CDR3 protein is CASSLEGTGDYGYTF. Written as DNA, the CDR3 is TGTGCCAGCAGCTTAGAGGGGACAGGGGACTATGGCTACACCTTC. Together with reference TRBV7-2 and TRBJ1-2, the CDR3 gives the full variable domain: GAGVSQSPSNKVTEKGKDVELRCDPISGHTALYWYRQSLGQGLEFLIYFQGNSAPDKSGLPSDRFSAERTGGSVSTLTIQRTQQEDSAVYLCASSLEGTGDYGYTFGSGTRLTVV.

The sample holds a few counts of this clone. This chain connects TRBV6-1 to TRBJ2-2; no reliable D call. The CDR3 length is 15 residues. Germline CDR1 MNHNS, CDR2 SASEGT. Trimming took off 6 bases at V and 2 bases at J, with 13 bases between the two ends. The CDR3: CASRRHLSNTGELFF. For the CDR3, the DNA is TGTGCCAGCAGGAGACACCTTTCAAACACCGGGGAGCTGTTTTTT.

This chain uses TRBV28 with TRBJ1-2, with D perhaps TRBD1 (6 bases). Germline lookup yields CDR1 MDHEN and CDR2 SYDVKM. The CDR3 runs to 13 residues. Between the trimmed V and J ends, which lost 5 bases and 4 bases, there was a span of 11 bases. CDR3 amino acids: CASSLQGGYGYTF. The DNA of the CDR3 is TGTGCCAGCAGTCTACAGGGAGGCTATGGCTACACCTTC.

This clone occurred a few times. This sequence joins TRBV6-5 and TRBJ2-1; TRBD2 agrees at 8 bases. CDR3 length: 13 residues. The V gene end was trimmed by 6 bases and the J gene end by 9 bases; junction bases not matched to a gene: 7. The germline V gene has CDR1 MNHEY and CDR2 SVGAGI. CDR3 loop: CASRDGTRGEQFF. The CDR3 nucleotides read TGTGCCAGCAGGGATGGGACTAGGGGTGAGCAGTTCTTC.

The chain combines TRBV30 with TRBJ2-6, with D unclear. CDR3 size: 13 residues. Between the trimmed V and J ends, which lost 8 bases and 2 bases, there was a span of 10 bases. The germline V gene has CDR1 GTSNPN and CDR2 SVGIG (reference sequence). The CDR3 DNA sequence: TGTGCCAGACTGGTCGCTGGGGCCAACGTCCTGACTTTC. Its translation: CARLVAGANVLTF.

The chain links TRBV29-1 to TRBJ1-1, with 9 bases aligning to TRBD1. The V and J ends lost 5 bases and 3 bases, in that order; junction bases with no gene match: 4. CDR1 SQVTM and CDR2 ANQGSEA come from the germline V gene. The CDR3 length is 13 residues. DNA for the CDR3: TGCAGCGTTCCAAGGACAGGGGACACTGAAGCTTTCTTT. Its protein product is CSVPRTGDTEAFF.

The V gene is TRBV5-1, the J gene TRBJ2-2; no clear D. CDR3 size: 11 residues. Germline CDR1 is SGHRS and CDR2 is YFSETQ. Trimming pared 6 bases from V and 5 bases from J, leaving 5 bases between. Here the CDR3 reads CASKSTGELFF. CDR3 nucleotides: TGCGCCAGCAAGAGTACCGGGGAGCTGTTTTTT.

This chain joins TRBV25-1 and TRBJ2-6, with 7 bases fitting TRBD1. This CDR3 has 15 residues. The V gene's germline CDR1 is MGHDK and CDR2 SYGVNS. With 7 bases clipped from V and 0 bases from J, the junction kept 3 bases outside the gene matches. The CDR3 nucleotides read TGTGCCAGCACTCCAGGGGGCTCTGGGGCCAACGTCCTGACTTTC. As protein: CASTPGGSGANVLTF.

This clone was seen a few times. The gene calls are TRBV6-6 and TRBJ2-7; D gene ambiguous. CDR1 and CDR2 from the germline V gene are MNHNY and SVGAGI (reference sequence). CDR3 size: 14 residues. Trimming left V 2 bases short and J 2 bases short, with 10 bases between. The CDR3 nucleotides read TGTGCCAGCAGTTACCCGGGTCAAGCCTACGAGCAGTACTTC. Protein: CASSYPGQAYEQYF.

J is TRBJ1-1 and V is TRBV30; possible D gene TRBD1, 6 bases. The germline V gene encodes CDR1 GTSNPN and CDR2 SVGIG (reference sequence). The CDR3 totals 13 residues. V shed 1 base and J shed 10 bases, with 16 bases lying between them. DNA for the CDR3: TGTGCCTGGAGTGCCTTCTCCAGAGGGGGAGCTTTCTTT. Protein: CAWSAFSRGGAFF.

The rearrangement links TRBV15 to TRBJ2-5, with 7 bases aligning to TRBD2. Germline CDR1 is LNHNV and CDR2 is YYDKDF (reference sequence). The CDR3 runs to 13 residues. The V segment lost 3 bases and the J segment 5 bases; nucleotides outside the gene matches: 3. The CDR3 DNA is TGTGCCACCAGCAGGGGGGGGGACGAGACCCAGTACTTC. The encoded protein is CATSRGGDETQYF.

The chain couples TRBV4-3 to TRBJ1-2, with TRBD1 identical over 8 bases. V dropped 0 bases and J dropped 4; count of bases not matched to a gene: 4. Looked up from germline, CDR1 is LGHNA and CDR2 is YSLEER. The CDR3 has 15 residues. This CDR3 reads CASSQEPGTGYGYTF. The CDR3 DNA is TGCGCCAGCAGCCAAGAACCCGGGACAGGCTATGGCTACACCTTC.

The genes are TRBV5-1 and TRBJ1-5, with D possibly TRBD1 on 6 matching bases. CDR3 size: 14 residues. Germline V CDR1 and CDR2: SGHRS, YFSETQ. Trimming cost V 2 bases and J 7 bases, with 13 bases left between them. The CDR3 is CASSLEGEGQPQHF. The CDR3 region has the DNA TGCGCCAGCAGCTTAGAGGGGGAGGGCCAGCCCCAGCATTTT.

This clone was picked up a small number of times. J is TRBJ2-1 and V is TRBV7-2, with 10 bases that match TRBD2. Germline values: CDR1 SGHTA, CDR2 FQGNSA. The CDR3 is 17 amino acids. The trim removed 5 bases at V and 6 bases at J, leaving 13 bases unmatched. The CDR3 is CASSPRPQAGGPNEQFF. CDR3 DNA: TGTGCCAGCAGCCCGAGGCCCCAAGCGGGAGGGCCCAATGAGCAGTTCTTC.

The sample holds a few counts of this clone. The V and J genes are TRBV4-1 and TRBJ2-1; D remains unclear. The CDR3 is 13 residues long. The V and J ends lost 0 bases and 8 bases respectively, with 8 bases between them. From germline, CDR1 is MGHRA and CDR2 YSYEKL. CDR3 nucleotides: TGCGCCAGCAGCCAAGATGAAGGTCATGAGCAGTTCTTC. The encoded protein is CASSQDEGHEQFF.

The chain couples TRBV29-1 to TRBJ2-5; 7 bases are a match to TRBD1. CDR3 length equals 12 residues. Germline V gene lookup returns CDR1 SQVTM and CDR2 ANQGSEA. The V gene end was trimmed by 8 bases and the J gene end by 2 bases; junction bases not matched to a gene: 5. The CDR3 is CSNRTGQETQYF. The CDR3 DNA reads as TGCAGCAACCGGACAGGTCAAGAGACCCAGTACTTC.

V gene TRBV9 combines with J gene TRBJ2-5; perhaps TRBD1 as D (5 bases). The CDR3 is made up of 15 amino acids. Germline assignment: CDR1 SGDLS and CDR2 YYNGEE. V lost 0 bases and J 5 bases, leaving 14 bases between the germline ends. CDR3 protein: CASSVGGRSGETQYF. The CDR3 DNA sequence: TGTGCCAGCAGCGTAGGGGGCCGGTCCGGCGAGACCCAGTACTTC.

This sequence joins TRBV4-1 and TRBJ1-2; D is undetermined. CDR1 MGHRA and CDR2 YSYEKL come from the germline V gene. Trimming removed 1 base from V and 8 bases from J, with 11 bases in between. CDR3 length: 13 residues. This CDR3 reads CASSQASRAGYTF. As DNA, the CDR3 is TGCGCCAGCAGCCAAGCTTCTAGGGCAGGCTACACCTTC.

This clone has only a few counts. The chain links TRBV4-1 to TRBJ1-5; TRBD1 agrees at 10 bases. J was trimmed by 5 bases and V by 0 bases; bases with no gene match: 4. CDR1 is MGHRA, CDR2 YSYEKL, per germline. This CDR3 is built from 16 residues. CDR3 sequence: CASSQDGGTGDQPQHF. The CDR3 DNA reads as TGCGCCAGCAGCCAAGATGGGGGGACAGGGGATCAGCCCCAGCATTTT.

V and J are TRBV5-1 and TRBJ2-1, with 8 bases aligning to TRBD2. This CDR3 spans 15 amino acids. The germline CDR1 and CDR2 sequences are SGHRS and YFSETQ. J gave up 4 bases and V 0 bases, and 3 bases lay outside the gene matches. The CDR3 sequence: CASSLVAGQYNEQFF. CDR3 nucleotide sequence: TGCGCCAGCAGCTTGGTAGCGGGACAATACAATGAGCAGTTCTTC.

The J gene is TRBJ1-5, the V gene TRBV6-5; D is uncertain. The ends were cut back, 10 bases at V and 2 bases at J, with 12 bases in the middle. This CDR3 has 13 amino acids. CDR1 MNHEY and CDR2 SVGAGI come from the germline V gene. The CDR3 DNA reads as TGTGCCACCGGTCCCCGGGGCAATCAGCCCCAGCATTTT. Translating it yields CATGPRGNQPQHF.

The table lists this clone with a few counts. Other DNA sequences in this specimen translate into the identical CDR3. The chain combines TRBV7-2 with TRBJ2-5, with no clear D. Germline CDR1 reads SGHTA; CDR2 reads FQGNSA. The CDR3 length is 13 residues. The V end was cut by 2 bases, the J end by 5 bases, with 9 bases between. The CDR3 reads CASSLLAAETQYF. Written as DNA, the CDR3 is TGTGCCAGCAGCTTACTCGCGGCCGAGACCCAGTACTTC.

The chain recombines TRBV6-5 with TRBJ1-2; D unresolved. Germline V lookup: CDR1 MNHEY, CDR2 SVGAGI. This CDR3 region has 12 residues. Trimming took off 6 bases at V and 0 bases at J, with 5 bases between the two ends. The CDR3 region is CASSPSNYGYTF. The CDR3 DNA reads TGTGCCAGCAGCCCTTCTAACTATGGCTACACCTTC.

The genes are TRBV29-1 and TRBJ2-3, with 8 bases identical to TRBD1. V lost 7 bases to trimming and J lost 4 bases; unmatched junction nucleotides: 10. The CDR3 covers 14 residues. The germline gives CDR1 SQVTM, CDR2 ANQGSEA. The CDR3: CSGNGQGGPDTQYF. DNA of the CDR3: TGCAGCGGGAACGGACAGGGAGGCCCAGATACGCAGTATTTT.

The chain combines TRBV5-1 with TRBJ1-5; unclear D gene. The germline V gene has CDR1 SGHRS and CDR2 YFSETQ. This CDR3 is 14 amino acids long. The germline V and J ends were trimmed by 2 bases and 4 bases, with 10 bases remaining between them. This CDR3 is CASSFGGVNQPQHF. The CDR3 DNA sequence: TGCGCCAGCAGCTTCGGCGGGGTGAATCAGCCCCAGCATTTT. The full variable domain, with the rest looked up from reference TRBV5-1 and TRBJ1-5, is KAGVTQTPRYLIKTRGQQVTLSCSPISGHRSVSWYQQTPGQGLQFLFEYFSETQRNKGNFPGRFSGRQFSNSRSEMNVSTLELGDSALYLCASSFGGVNQPQHFGDGTRLSIL.

The chain recombines TRBV4-1 with TRBJ2-6; no firm D call. The CDR3 has 15 amino acids. Between the trimmed V and J ends, which lost 0 bases and 0 bases, there was a span of 3 bases. Germline CDR1 MGHRA, CDR2 YSYEKL. CDR3 residues: CASSQEGSGANVLTF. CDR3 nucleotides: TGCGCCAGCAGCCAAGAGGGCTCTGGGGCCAACGTCCTGACTTTC.